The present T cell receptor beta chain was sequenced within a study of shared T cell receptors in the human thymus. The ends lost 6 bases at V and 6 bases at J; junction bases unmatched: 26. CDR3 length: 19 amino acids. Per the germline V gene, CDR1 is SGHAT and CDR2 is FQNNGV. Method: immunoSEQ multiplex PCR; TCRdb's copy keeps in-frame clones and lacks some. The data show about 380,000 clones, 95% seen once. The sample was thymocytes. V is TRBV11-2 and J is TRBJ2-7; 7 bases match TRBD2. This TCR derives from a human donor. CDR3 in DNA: TGTGCCAGCAGGGCCCCCAATAGAGCGGGAACCTCTCTCCGGGGCGAGCAGTACTTC. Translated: CASRAPNRAGTSLRGEQYF.